Presented here are 22 T cell receptor beta chains from one specimen sequenced in a study of cytomegalovirus exposure and HLA in healthy donors. Primers included in the PCR were 60 Vbeta and 13 Jbeta primers. Generated by immunoSEQ multiplex PCR, the TCRdb table keeps only in-frame clones and is missing some. The repertoire consists of 200,000 to 250,000 clones, with about 84% occurring once and the leading ten covering 1% to 1.5%. Sequencing was performed on PBMCs. Receptors were obtained from a human donor in good health.

V and J are TRBV5-1 and TRBJ1-1; maybe TRBD1 (6 bases). Germline V gene sequence: CDR1 SGHRS, CDR2 YFSETQ. The CDR3 has 14 amino acids. V dropped 5 bases and J dropped 6 bases, with 17 bases sitting between them. This CDR3 reads CASSSGDAVSEAFF. CDR3 coding DNA: TGCGCCAGCAGTTCAGGGGACGCGGTCTCTGAAGCTTTCTTT.

The V call is TRBV5-8, the J call TRBJ2-7; TRBD2 agrees at 12 bases. The CDR3 has 15 amino acids. Germline V lookup: CDR1 SGHTS, CDR2 YDEGEE. The V gene end was trimmed by 3 bases and the J gene end by 9 bases; junction bases not matched to a gene: 10. This chain's CDR3 is CASSWGLAGSGGQYF. CDR3 nucleotides: TGTGCCAGCAGCTGGGGACTAGCGGGTTCCGGGGGGCAGTACTTC.

This clone was observed a single time. V gene TRBV27 combines with J gene TRBJ2-7, with 9 positions matching TRBD1. The CDR3 has 14 residues. The J segment lost 10 bases and the V segment lost 4 bases, leaving 11 bases of the junction unmatched. The germline V gene has CDR1 MNHEY and CDR2 SMNVEV (reference sequence). This CDR3 reads CASSSPGQGGFQYF. In DNA form, the CDR3 reads TGTGCCAGCAGTTCTCCGGGACAGGGTGGGTTTCAGTACTTC.

The rearrangement uses TRBV6-4 and TRBJ1-2, with 7 bases that match TRBD1. J gave up 6 bases and V 2 bases, and 6 bases lay outside the gene matches. Germline CDR1 is MRHNA and CDR2 is SNTAGT. The length of the CDR3 is 14 residues. The chain's CDR3 is CASSDGRGIDGYTF. The CDR3 nucleotides read TGTGCCAGCAGTGACGGCAGGGGGATAGATGGCTACACCTTC.

The chain recombines TRBV4-3 with TRBJ2-1; 10 nucleotides line up with TRBD2. V lost 0 bases to trimming and J lost 4 bases; unmatched junction nucleotides: 9. CDR3 length: 18 amino acids. CDR1 and CDR2 from the germline V gene are LGHNA and YSLEER. The CDR3 here is CASSQDSPAGGGYNEQFF. CDR3 sequence (DNA): TGCGCCAGCAGCCAAGACTCCCCAGCGGGAGGGGGTTACAATGAGCAGTTCTTC.

V usage is TRBV5-1 and J usage is TRBJ2-6; TRBD1 aligns across 10 bases. With 4 bases clipped from V and 0 bases from J, the junction kept 16 bases outside the gene matches. Germline assignment: CDR1 SGHRS and CDR2 YFSETQ. The CDR3 consists of 21 residues. The CDR3 DNA reads TGCGCCAGCAGCCGCCTCGGGACAGGGGTCGACCACCGCTCTGGGGCCAACGTCCTGACTTTC. Protein product: CASSRLGTGVDHRSGANVLTF.

The J gene is TRBJ2-4, the V gene TRBV7-3; the D gene is possibly TRBD1 (6 bases). Trimming removed 0 bases at V and 0 bases at J, with 18 bases between. Per the germline V gene, CDR1 is SGHTA and CDR2 is FQGTGA. The CDR3 sequence is 19 residues long. The CDR3 DNA follows: TGTGCCAGCAGCTTAACGGCGTCGGCCGGGACACTAGCCAAAAACATTCAGTACTTC. This codes for CASSLTASAGTLAKNIQYF.

This chain uses TRBV6-5 with TRBJ2-5, with 8 bases lining up with TRBD2. V trimming: 8 bases; J trimming: 5 bases; junction bases outside the gene matches: 7. The CDR3 spans 13 residues. Germline CDR1 reads MNHEY; CDR2 reads SVGAGI. The CDR3 region is CASEREMHETQYF. CDR3 in DNA: TGTGCCAGCGAGCGGGAGATGCACGAGACCCAGTACTTC.

This chain connects TRBV30 to TRBJ1-2, with TRBD1 matching over 7 bases. This CDR3 is built from 14 residues. The germline V gene has CDR1 GTSNPN and CDR2 SVGIG (reference sequence). Trimming at V came to 2 bases and at J to 4 bases, leaving 7 bases not matched to a gene. CDR3 in amino acids: CAWSLVGGSYGYTF. CDR3 DNA: TGTGCCTGGAGTTTAGTAGGGGGCAGCTATGGCTACACCTTC.

The CDR3 nucleotides are TGTGCCAGCAGCTCGGTCCCGGCGCTAGCGGGGGGGAGCTCCTACGAGCAGTACTTC. It translates to CASSSVPALAGGSSYEQYF. The chain links TRBV7-9 to TRBJ2-7, with TRBD2 matching 12 bases. Germline V CDR1 and CDR2: SEHNR, FQNEAQ (reference sequence). V dropped 4 bases and J dropped 0; count of bases not matched to a gene: 13. The CDR3 covers 19 residues.

This rearrangement joins TRBV6-5 to TRBJ1-5, with no clear D. Trimming removed 1 base from V and 0 bases from J, with 10 bases in between. The CDR3 length is 16 residues. Germline-derived CDR1 and CDR2 are MNHEY and SVGAGI. CDR3 residues: CASSYFAGNSNQPQHF. CDR3 bases: TGTGCCAGCAGTTACTTCGCGGGTAATAGCAATCAGCCCCAGCATTTT.

This sequence joins TRBV19 and TRBJ1-5; D remains unclear. V lost 3 bases, J lost 3 bases, and 9 bases lay in between. The CDR3 length is 14 residues. The germline CDR1 and CDR2 sequences are LNHDA and SQIVND (reference sequence). As DNA, the CDR3 is TGTGCCAGTAGTATCGTAGCCGACAATCAGCCCCAGCATTTT. Protein sequence: CASSIVADNQPQHF.

This sequence joins TRBV25-1 and TRBJ2-5; D may be TRBD2 (6 bases). Germline assignment: CDR1 MGHDK and CDR2 SYGVNS. This CDR3 region has 14 residues. Trimming left V 8 bases short and J 0 bases short, with 13 bases between. The CDR3 protein is CASAKAGHQETQYF. CDR3 DNA sequence: TGTGCCAGCGCCAAGGCGGGACACCAAGAGACCCAGTACTTC. Complete variable domain (other parts from reference TRBV25-1 and TRBJ2-5): EADIYQTPRYLVIGTGKKITLECSQTMGHDKMYWYQQDPGMELHLIHYSYGVNSTEKGDLSSESTVSRIRTEHFPLTLESARPSHTSQYLCASAKAGHQETQYFGPGTRLLVL.

The chain combines TRBV13 with TRBJ2-3, with a possible D match to TRBD2 (6 bases). V was pared by 5 bases and J by 1 base, with 13 bases between. Germline CDR1 is PRHDT and CDR2 is FYEKMQ (reference sequence). The CDR3 runs 15 residues. CDR3 amino acids: CASSPSGLRTDTQYF. CDR3 DNA sequence: TGTGCCAGCAGCCCAAGCGGGCTGCGCACAGATACGCAGTATTTT.

The V gene is TRBV13, the J gene TRBJ2-7; the match to TRBD2 covers 7 bases. The V segment lost 7 bases and the J segment 6 bases; nucleotides outside the gene matches: 18. Germline values: CDR1 PRHDT, CDR2 FYEKMQ (reference sequence). This CDR3 comprises 16 residues. CDR3 bases: TGTGCCAGCACACTCTCGGGAGGTCCGGATCTCGGCGAGCAGTACTTC. It translates to CASTLSGGPDLGEQYF.

J is TRBJ1-2 and V is TRBV28, with a tentative D call TRBD1 (5 bases). This CDR3 region has 16 residues. Germline V gives CDR1 MDHEN, CDR2 SYDVKM. Deletions cut 5 bases from V and 6 bases from J, with 22 bases between. CDR3 protein: CASSLKNPGSQDGYTF. The CDR3 DNA reads as TGTGCCAGCAGTCTCAAAAACCCAGGGTCTCAGGATGGCTACACCTTC.

The CDR3 protein is CASNAGGPYNEQFF. The DNA for the CDR3 is TGTGCCAGTAATGCGGGAGGGCCGTACAATGAGCAGTTCTTC. This chain links TRBV19 with TRBJ2-1; 9 bases fit TRBD2. The CDR3 has 14 residues. CDR1 is LNHDA, CDR2 SQIVND, per germline (reference sequence). V was clipped by 7 bases and J by 4 bases; unmatched bases: 5. Together with reference TRBV19 and TRBJ2-1, the CDR3 gives the full variable domain: DGGITQSPKYLFRKEGQNVTLSCEQNLNHDAMYWYRQDPGQGLRLIYYSQIVNDFQKGDIAEGYSVSREKKESFPLTVTSAQKNPTAFYLCASNAGGPYNEQFFGPGTRLTVL.

This clone was observed a handful of times. The CDR3 spells CASSVGTPPTYEQYF. CDR3 nucleotide sequence: TGTGCCAGCAGTGTCGGGACACCACCTACCTACGAGCAGTACTTC. V and J are TRBV25-1 and TRBJ2-7, with D tentatively TRBD1 (6 bases). The CDR3 covers 15 residues. Trimming left V 4 bases short and J 2 bases short, with 15 bases between. CDR1 is MGHDK and CDR2 is SYGVNS in the germline V gene.

The chain uses TRBV4-2 and TRBJ2-5, with 8 bases lining up with TRBD2. The CDR3 extends over 15 amino acids. Trimming took 0 bases from V and 4 from J; bases not matched to a gene: 4. From germline, CDR1 is LGHNA and CDR2 YNFKEQ. This chain's CDR3 is CASSQEGGLAETQYF. Written as DNA, the CDR3 is TGTGCCAGCAGCCAAGAGGGAGGACTAGCAGAGACCCAGTACTTC.

The table lists this clone with a count of one. The chain employs TRBV7-9 and TRBJ1-5; D uncertain. The CDR3 has 14 amino acids. Germline assignment: CDR1 SEHNR and CDR2 FQNEAQ (reference sequence). Trimming stripped 6 bases from V and 2 bases from J, with 11 bases between. The CDR3 reads CASSSVSGNQPQHF. The CDR3 nucleotides are TGTGCCAGCAGTTCTGTGTCGGGCAATCAGCCCCAGCATTTT.

The rearrangement uses TRBV7-9 and TRBJ1-1; weak D call: TRBD1 (6 bases). The V gene's germline CDR1 is SEHNR and CDR2 FQNEAQ (reference sequence). V was clipped by 2 bases and J by 5 bases, with 12 bases between them. CDR3 length: 14 amino acids. This chain's CDR3 is CASSLSRGWTEAFF. CDR3 in DNA: TGTGCCAGCAGCTTAAGCAGGGGATGGACTGAAGCTTTCTTT. Combining the CDR3 with reference TRBV7-9 and TRBJ1-1 gives the whole variable domain DTGVSQNPRHKITKRGQNVTFRCDPISEHNRLYWYRQTLGQGPEFLTYFQNEAQLEKSRLLSDRFSAERPKGSFSTLEIQRTEQGDSAMYLCASSLSRGWTEAFFGQGTRLTVV.

This chain joins TRBV9 and TRBJ2-1; 7 nucleotides agree with TRBD2. This CDR3 comprises 17 residues. The J segment lost 1 base and the V segment lost 0 bases, leaving 7 bases of the junction unmatched. Germline CDR1 is SGDLS and CDR2 is YYNGEE. In DNA form, the CDR3 reads TGTGCCAGCAGCGTAGGACGGAGCGGGACGTCCTACAATGAGCAGTTCTTC. Translated, it gives CASSVGRSGTSYNEQFF.